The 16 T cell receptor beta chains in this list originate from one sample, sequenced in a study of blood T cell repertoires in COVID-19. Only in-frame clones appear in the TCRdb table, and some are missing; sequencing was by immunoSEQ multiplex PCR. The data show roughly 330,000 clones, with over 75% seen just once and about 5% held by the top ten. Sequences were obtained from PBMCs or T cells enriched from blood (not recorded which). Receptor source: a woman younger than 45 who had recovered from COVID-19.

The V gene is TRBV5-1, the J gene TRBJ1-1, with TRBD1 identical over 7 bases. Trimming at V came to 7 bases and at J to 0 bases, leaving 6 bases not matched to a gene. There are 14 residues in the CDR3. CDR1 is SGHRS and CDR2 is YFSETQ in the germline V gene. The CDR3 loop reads CASFETGMNTEAFF. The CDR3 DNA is TGCGCCAGCTTTGAGACAGGGATGAACACTGAAGCTTTCTTT. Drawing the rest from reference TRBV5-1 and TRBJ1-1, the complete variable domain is KAGVTQTPRYLIKTRGQQVTLSCSPISGHRSVSWYQQTPGQGLQFLFEYFSETQRNKGNFPGRFSGRQFSNSRSEMNVSTLELGDSALYLCASFETGMNTEAFFGQGTRLTVV.

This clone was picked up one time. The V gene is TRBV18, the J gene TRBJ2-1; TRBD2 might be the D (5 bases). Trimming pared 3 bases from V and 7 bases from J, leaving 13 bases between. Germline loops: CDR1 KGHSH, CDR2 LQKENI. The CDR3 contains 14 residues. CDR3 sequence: CASSPREGENEQFF. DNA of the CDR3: TGTGCCAGCTCACCCCGTGAGGGAGAAAATGAGCAGTTCTTC.

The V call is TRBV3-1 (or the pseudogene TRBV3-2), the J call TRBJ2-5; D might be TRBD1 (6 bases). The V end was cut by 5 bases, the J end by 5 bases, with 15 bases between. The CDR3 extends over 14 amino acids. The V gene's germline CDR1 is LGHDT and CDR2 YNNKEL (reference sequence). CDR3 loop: CASSSRTVRETQYF. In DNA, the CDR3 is TGTGCCAGCAGCTCCCGGACAGTCCGGGAGACCCAGTACTTC.

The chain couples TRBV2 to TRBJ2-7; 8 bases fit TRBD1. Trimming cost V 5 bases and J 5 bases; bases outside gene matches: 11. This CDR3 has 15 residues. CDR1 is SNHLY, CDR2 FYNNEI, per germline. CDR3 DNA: TGTGCCAGCAGTCCTACGACAGGGGCGGGCAACGAGCAGTACTTC. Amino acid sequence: CASSPTTGAGNEQYF.

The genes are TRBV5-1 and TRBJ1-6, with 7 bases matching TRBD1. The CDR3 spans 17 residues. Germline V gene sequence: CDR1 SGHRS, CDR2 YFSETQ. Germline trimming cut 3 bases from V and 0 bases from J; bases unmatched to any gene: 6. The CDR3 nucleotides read TGCGCCAGCAGCTCCAGACAGGGCAGCTCCTATAATTCACCCCTCCACTTT. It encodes CASSSRQGSSYNSPLHF.

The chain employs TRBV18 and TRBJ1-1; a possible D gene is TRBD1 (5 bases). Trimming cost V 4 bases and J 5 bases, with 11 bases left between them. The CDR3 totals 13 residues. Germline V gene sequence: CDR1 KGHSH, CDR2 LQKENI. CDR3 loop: CASSHARGTEAFF. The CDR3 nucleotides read TGTGCCAGCTCACACGCTCGGGGGACTGAAGCTTTCTTT.

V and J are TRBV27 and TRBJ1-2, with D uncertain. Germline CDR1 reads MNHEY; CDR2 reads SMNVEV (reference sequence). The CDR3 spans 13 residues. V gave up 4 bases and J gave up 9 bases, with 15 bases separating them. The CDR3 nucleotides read TGTGCCAGCAGTTCCCTGGACTTTATGCGCTACACCTTC. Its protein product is CASSSLDFMRYTF.

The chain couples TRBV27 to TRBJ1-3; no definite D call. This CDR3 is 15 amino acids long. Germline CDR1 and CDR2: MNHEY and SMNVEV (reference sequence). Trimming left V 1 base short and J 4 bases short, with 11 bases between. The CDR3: CASSLWAGGGNTIYF. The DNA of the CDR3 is TGTGCCAGCAGTTTATGGGCCGGTGGGGGAAACACCATATATTTT.

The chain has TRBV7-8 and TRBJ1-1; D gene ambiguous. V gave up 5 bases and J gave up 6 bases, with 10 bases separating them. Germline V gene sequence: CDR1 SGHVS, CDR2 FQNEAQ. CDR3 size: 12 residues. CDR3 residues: CASSLDNPEAFF. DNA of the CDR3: TGTGCCAGCAGCCTCGACAACCCTGAAGCTTTCTTT.

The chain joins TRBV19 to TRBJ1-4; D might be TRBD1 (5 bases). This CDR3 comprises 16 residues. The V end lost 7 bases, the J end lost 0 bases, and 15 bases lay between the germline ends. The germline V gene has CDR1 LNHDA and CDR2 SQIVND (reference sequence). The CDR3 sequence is CASTLIGGATNEKLFF. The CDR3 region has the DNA TGTGCCAGTACTCTCATCGGGGGTGCAACTAATGAAAAACTGTTTTTT.

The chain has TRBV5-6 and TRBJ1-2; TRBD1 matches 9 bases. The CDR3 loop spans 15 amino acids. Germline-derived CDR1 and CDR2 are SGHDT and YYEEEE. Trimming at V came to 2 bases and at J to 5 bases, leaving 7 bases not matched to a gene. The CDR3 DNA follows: TGTGCCAGCAGCTTTGTCTTCGGGACAGGGTATGGCTACACCTTC. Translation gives CASSFVFGTGYGYTF.

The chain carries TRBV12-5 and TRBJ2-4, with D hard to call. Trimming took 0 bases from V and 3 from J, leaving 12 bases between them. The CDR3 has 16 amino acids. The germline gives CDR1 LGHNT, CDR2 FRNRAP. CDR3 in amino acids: CASGLVLSGDKNIQYF. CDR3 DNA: TGTGCTAGTGGTTTGGTACTTAGTGGTGACAAAAACATTCAGTACTTC.

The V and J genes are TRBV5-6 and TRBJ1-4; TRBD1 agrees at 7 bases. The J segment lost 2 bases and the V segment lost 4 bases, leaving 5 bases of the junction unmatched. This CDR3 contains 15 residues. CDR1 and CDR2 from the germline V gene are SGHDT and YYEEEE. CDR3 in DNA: TGTGCCAGCAGCCCCACAGGGGCCACTAATGAAAAACTGTTTTTT. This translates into CASSPTGATNEKLFF.

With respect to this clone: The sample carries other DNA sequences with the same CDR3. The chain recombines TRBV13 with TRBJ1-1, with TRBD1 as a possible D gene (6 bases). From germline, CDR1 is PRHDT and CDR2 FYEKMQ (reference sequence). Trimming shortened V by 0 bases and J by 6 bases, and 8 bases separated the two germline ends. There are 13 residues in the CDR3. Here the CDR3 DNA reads TGTGCCAGCAGCTTAGGACAGGGCCCTGAAGCTTTCTTT. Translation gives CASSLGQGPEAFF.

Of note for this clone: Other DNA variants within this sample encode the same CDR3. DNA for the CDR3: TGTGCCAGCAGCGTAGGGAGCTCCTATAATTCACCCCTCCACTTT. It encodes CASSVGSSYNSPLHF. The V call is TRBV9, the J call TRBJ1-6, with no clear D. The CDR3 is made up of 15 amino acids. The germline V and J ends were trimmed by 0 bases and 0 bases, with 4 bases remaining between them. From germline, CDR1 is SGDLS and CDR2 YYNGEE.

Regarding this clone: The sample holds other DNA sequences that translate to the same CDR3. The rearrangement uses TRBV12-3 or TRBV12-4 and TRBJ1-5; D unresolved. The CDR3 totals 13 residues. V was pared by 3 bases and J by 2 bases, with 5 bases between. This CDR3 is CASSFRGNQPQHF. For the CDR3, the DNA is TGTGCCAGCAGTTTTAGAGGCAATCAGCCCCAGCATTTT.